This T cell receptor beta chain originates from a study of shared clonotypes between healthy human individuals. Germline-derived CDR1 and CDR2 are MDHEN and SYDVKM. The CDR3 is made up of 15 amino acids. V lost 2 bases to trimming and J lost 4 bases; unmatched junction nucleotides: 7. Naive CD45RA+ and memory CD45RA-negative subsets were split from CD4+ cells. Using immunoSEQ multiplex PCR, the repertoire was profiled, and TCRdb retains in-frame clones only, with some absent. The table includes 2 million or so clones, 85% to 95% detected once. This clonotype originated in a young man in good health. Sequencing input: naive CD4+ T cells sorted from blood. Subset indicated: CD45RA+ positively selected. The rearrangement joins TRBV28 to TRBJ2-7; TRBD1 aligns across 8 bases. CDR3 amino acids: CASSLAGTGTYEQYF. Written as DNA, the CDR3 is TGTGCCAGCAGTTTAGCCGGGACAGGAACTTACGAGCAGTACTTC. Supplemented by reference TRBV28 and TRBJ2-7, the full variable domain reads DVKVTQSSRYLVKRTGEKVFLECVQDMDHENMFWYRQDPGLGLRLIYFSYDVKMKEKGDIPEGYSVSREKKERFSLILESASTNQTSMYLCASSLAGTGTYEQYFGPGTRLTVT.